In this sample, the clone carrying this T cell receptor beta chain turned up many times. The antigen remains unidentified. The sequenced template was RNA, covering the TCR beta CDR3 region. HTBI primers were used in a first-round RT-PCR, which preceded a second-round multiplex PCR. TCRdb re-called the multiplex PCR reads through MiXCR, storing one row per CDR3 protein. The repertoire holds 300,000 or so distinct CDR3 sequences, with 17% as singletons. This sample is part of a study of Graves' ophthalmopathy and Graves' hyperthyroidism. Across the study: Peripheral blood collection took place at initial diagnosis, before any treatment. Study findings and constraints: With a specificity of around 76% and a sensitivity of around 70%, the model predicted ophthalmopathy progression. Researchers report that a 13-signature model separated ophthalmopathy from stable hyperthyroidism, posting under 90% sensitivity and 81.08% specificity.

The CDR3 is 15 amino acids. V was trimmed by 5 bases and J by 2 bases, leaving 13 bases between them. Germline V gives CDR1 LNHDA, CDR2 SQIVND (reference sequence). PBMCs were isolated by Ficoll-Paque density gradient centrifugation, using roughly 10 ml of fresh peripheral blood as the starting material. Source material: peripheral blood. This clonotype was obtained from an adult man with Graves' ophthalmopathy. This rearrangement joins TRBV19 to TRBJ1-5; weak D call: TRBD1 (6 bases). CDR3 region: CASSLGGFGNQPQHF. DNA for the CDR3: TGTGCCAGTAGTTTAGGGGGATTCGGCAATCAGCCCCAGCATTTT.